This TCR beta chain appears in the sequencing data of a study of shared clonotypes between healthy human individuals. Assay: immunoSEQ multiplex PCR; the TCRdb copy retains only in-frame clones and omits some. The sample lists about 680,000 clones, approximately 79% seen once, with roughly 1.8% in the top ten. This CDR3 comprises 16 residues. V lost 2 bases and J 5 bases, leaving 18 bases between the germline ends. The germline gives CDR1 WSHSY, CDR2 SAAADI. What was sequenced was memory CD4+ T cells sorted from blood. Noted subset: CD45RA-negative fraction. The receptor's source is a woman aged 30 to 39 in good health. The chain combines TRBV10-2 with TRBJ1-1; perhaps TRBD1 as D (5 bases). The chain's CDR3 is CASSEPAAMKGTEAFF. The CDR3 nucleotides read TGCGCCAGCAGTGAGCCCGCGGCCATGAAGGGGACTGAAGCTTTCTTT.